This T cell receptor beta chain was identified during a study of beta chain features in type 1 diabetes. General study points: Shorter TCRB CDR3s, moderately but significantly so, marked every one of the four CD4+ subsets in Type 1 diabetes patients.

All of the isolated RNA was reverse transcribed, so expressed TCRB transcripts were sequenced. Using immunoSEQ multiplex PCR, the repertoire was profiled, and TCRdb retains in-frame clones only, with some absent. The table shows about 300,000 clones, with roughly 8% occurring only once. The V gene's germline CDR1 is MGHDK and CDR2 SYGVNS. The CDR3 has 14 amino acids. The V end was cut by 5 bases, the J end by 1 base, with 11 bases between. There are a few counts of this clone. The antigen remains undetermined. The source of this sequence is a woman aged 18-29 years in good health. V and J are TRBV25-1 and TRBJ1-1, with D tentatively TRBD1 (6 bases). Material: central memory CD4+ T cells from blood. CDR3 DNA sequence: TGTGCCAGCAGTTGGGGGGGCCGGAACACTGAAGCTTTCTTT. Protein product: CASSWGGRNTEAFF.